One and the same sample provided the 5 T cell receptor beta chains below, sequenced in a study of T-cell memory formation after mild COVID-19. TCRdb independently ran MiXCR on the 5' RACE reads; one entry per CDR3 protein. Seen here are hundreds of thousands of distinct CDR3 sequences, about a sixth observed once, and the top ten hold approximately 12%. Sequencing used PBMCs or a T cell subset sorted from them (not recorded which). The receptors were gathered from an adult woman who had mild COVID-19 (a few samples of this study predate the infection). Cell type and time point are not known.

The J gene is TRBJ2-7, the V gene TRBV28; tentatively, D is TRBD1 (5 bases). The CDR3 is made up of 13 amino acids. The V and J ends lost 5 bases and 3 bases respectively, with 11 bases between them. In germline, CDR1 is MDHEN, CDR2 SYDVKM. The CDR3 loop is CASSRGIIYEQYF. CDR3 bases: TGTGCCAGCAGTAGGGGTATAATCTACGAGCAGTACTTC.

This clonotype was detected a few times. CDR3 in amino acids: CASSAGGDIQYF. DNA of the CDR3: TGTGCCAGCAGCGCTGGGGGCGACATTCAGTACTTC. This chain connects TRBV7-8 to TRBJ2-4; a weak D match, TRBD1 (6 bases). Germline-derived CDR1 and CDR2 are SGHVS and FQNEAQ. There are 12 residues in the CDR3. Between the trimmed V and J ends, which lost 5 bases and 8 bases, there was a span of 10 bases. Looking up the rest from reference TRBV7-8 and TRBJ2-4 gives the full variable domain: GAGVSQSPRYKVAKRGQDVALRCDPISGHVSLFWYQQALGQGPEFLTYFQNEAQLDKSGLPSDRFFAERPEGSVSTLKIQRTQQEDSAVYLCASSAGGDIQYFGAGTRLSVL.

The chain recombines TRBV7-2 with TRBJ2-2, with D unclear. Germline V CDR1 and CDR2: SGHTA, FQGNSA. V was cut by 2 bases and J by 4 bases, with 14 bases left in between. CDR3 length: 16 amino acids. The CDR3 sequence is CASSLLGTSSTGELFF. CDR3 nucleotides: TGTGCCAGCAGCTTACTGGGAACCTCTAGCACCGGGGAGCTGTTTTTT.

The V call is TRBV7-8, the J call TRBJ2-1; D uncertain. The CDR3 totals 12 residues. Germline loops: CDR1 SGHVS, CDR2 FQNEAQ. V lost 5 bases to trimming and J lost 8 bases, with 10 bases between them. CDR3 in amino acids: CASSAHSYEQFF. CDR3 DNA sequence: TGTGCCAGCAGCGCACATTCGTATGAGCAGTTCTTC.

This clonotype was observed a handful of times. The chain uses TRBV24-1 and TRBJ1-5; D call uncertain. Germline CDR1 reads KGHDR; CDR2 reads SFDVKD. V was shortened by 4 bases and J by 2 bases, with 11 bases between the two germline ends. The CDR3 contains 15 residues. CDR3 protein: CATSDPVTGNQPQHF. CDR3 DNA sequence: TGTGCCACCAGTGACCCCGTGACGGGCAATCAGCCCCAGCATTTT.